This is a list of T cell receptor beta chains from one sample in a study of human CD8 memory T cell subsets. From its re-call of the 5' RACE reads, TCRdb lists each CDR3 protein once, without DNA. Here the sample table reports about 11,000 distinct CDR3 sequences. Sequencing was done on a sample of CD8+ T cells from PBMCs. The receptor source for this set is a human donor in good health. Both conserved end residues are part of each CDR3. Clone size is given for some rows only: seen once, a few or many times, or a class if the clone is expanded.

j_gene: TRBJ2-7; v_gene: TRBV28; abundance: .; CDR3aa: CASSSHPTGAEQYF
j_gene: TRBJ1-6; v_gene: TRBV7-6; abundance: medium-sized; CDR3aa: CASSLDGGGSPLHF
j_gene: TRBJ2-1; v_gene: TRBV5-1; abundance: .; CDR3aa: CASSLDSGSSYNEQFF
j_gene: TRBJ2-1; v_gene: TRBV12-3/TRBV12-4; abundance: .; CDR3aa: CASSPSSGGAAVEQFF
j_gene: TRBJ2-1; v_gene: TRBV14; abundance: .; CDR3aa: CASSPRSGSRAIWSYNEQFF
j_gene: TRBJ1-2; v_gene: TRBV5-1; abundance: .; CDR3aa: CASSSTGTSNYGYTF
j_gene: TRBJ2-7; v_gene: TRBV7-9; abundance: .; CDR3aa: CASSPAGGYVSEQYF
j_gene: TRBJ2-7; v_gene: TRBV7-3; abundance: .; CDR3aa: CASSPAGGGEQYF
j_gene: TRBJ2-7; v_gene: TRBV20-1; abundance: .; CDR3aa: CSARGPTGFEQYF
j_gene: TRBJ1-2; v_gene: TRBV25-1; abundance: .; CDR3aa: CASSGWASDGYTF
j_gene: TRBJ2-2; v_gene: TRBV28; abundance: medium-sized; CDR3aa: CASSLFAGGPTGELFF
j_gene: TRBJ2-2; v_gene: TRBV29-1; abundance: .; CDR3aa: CSVARGGELFF
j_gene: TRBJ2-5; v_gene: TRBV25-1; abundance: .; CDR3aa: CASKGQKETQYF
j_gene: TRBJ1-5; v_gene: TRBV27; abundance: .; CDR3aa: CASSTLAGGGGQPQHF
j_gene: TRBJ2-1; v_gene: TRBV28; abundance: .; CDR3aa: CASSYHTGYNEQFF
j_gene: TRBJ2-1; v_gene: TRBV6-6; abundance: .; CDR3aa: CASSYSGNEQFF
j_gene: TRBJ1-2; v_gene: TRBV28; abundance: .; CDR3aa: CASSYYRGVGYTF
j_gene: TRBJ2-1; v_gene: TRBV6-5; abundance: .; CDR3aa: CASSTSGVSYNEQFF
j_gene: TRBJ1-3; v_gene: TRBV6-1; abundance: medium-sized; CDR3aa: CASSGDSGNTIYF
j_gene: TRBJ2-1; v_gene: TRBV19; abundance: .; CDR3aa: CASSDGQPNEQFF
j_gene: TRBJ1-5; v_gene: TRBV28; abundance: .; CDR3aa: CASTLGDSNQPQHF
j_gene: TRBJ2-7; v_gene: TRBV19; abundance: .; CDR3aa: CASSVITGYEQYF
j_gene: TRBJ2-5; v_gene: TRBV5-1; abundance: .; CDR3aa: CASSLGYSGGQETQYF
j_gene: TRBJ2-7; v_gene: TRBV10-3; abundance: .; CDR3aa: CSAGASYEQYF
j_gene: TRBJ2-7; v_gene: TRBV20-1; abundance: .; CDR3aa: CSAQIRGSYEQYF
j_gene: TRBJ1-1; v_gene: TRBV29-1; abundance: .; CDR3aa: CSVNRGSEAFF
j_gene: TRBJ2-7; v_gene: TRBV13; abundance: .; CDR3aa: CASSKRGLPEQYF
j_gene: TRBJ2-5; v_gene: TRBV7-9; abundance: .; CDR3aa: CASSLRTGLTQETQYF
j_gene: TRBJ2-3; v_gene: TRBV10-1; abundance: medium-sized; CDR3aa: CASSEVRAGGSTDTQYF
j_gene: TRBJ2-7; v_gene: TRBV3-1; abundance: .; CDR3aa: CASSHSIQGSYEQYF
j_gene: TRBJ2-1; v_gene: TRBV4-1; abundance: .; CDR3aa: CASSRAEGSYNEQFF
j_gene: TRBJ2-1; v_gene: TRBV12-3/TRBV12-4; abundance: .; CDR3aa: CASSPGTENNEQFF
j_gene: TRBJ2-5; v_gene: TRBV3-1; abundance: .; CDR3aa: CASSQEALGRPRETQYF
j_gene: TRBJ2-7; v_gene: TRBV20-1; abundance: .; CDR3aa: CSASAGTSIWEQYF
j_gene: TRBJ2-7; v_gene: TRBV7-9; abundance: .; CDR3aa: CASSPTGGDKRGSYEQYF
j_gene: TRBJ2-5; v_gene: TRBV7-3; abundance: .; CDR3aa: CASSPGGGLFETQYF
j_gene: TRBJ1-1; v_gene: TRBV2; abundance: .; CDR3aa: CASSERDRNTEAFF
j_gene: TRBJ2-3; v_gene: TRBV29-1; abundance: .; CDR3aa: CSVEDGSGAGHQDFSTDTQYF
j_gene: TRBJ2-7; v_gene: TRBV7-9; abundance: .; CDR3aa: CASSSPGLTYEQYF
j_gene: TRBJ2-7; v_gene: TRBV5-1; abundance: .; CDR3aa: CASSSPSGEKVHEQYF
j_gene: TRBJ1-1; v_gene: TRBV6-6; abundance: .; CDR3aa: CASSYSTTVDTEAFF
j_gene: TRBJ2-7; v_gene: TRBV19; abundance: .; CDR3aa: CASSIGHSYEQYF
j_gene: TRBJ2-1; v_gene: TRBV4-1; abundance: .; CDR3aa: CASSQEWTGGEYNEQFF
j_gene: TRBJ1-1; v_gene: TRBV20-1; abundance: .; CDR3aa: CSDQAGQKNTEAFF
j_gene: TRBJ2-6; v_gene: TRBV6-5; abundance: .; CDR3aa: CASSEFSGANVLTF
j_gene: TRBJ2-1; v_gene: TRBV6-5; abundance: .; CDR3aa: CASSYGTEEFF
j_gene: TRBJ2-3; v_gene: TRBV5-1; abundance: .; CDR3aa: CASSLASRSTDTQYF
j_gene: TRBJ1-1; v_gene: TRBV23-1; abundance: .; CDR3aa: CASSQNEWGAEAFF
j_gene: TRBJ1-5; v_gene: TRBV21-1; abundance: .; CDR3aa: CASSNRNSDLAQHF
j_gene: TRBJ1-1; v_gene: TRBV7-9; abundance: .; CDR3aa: CASSLGTSGKSTEAFF
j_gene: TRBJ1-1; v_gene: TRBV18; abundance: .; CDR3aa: CASSPWDTANTEAFF
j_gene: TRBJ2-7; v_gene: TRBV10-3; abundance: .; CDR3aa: CAISTDTYYEQYF
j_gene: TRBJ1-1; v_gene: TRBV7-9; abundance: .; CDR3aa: CASIRGAEAFF
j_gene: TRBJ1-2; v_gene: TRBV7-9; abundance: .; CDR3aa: CASSSHDGGLRDYTF
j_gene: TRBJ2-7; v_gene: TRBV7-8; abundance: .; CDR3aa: CASSKESGPAYEQYF
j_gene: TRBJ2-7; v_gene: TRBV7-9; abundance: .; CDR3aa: CASSLGQEGRYEQYF
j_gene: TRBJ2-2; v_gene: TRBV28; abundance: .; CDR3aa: CASSLVALATGELFF
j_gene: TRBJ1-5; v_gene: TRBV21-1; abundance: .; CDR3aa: CASTAGDRHNQPQHF
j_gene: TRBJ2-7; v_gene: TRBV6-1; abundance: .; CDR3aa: CASSEERVGQGAYEQYF
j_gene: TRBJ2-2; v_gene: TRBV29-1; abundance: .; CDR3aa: CSVASSGELFF